This is a list of T cell receptor beta chains from one sample in a study of early T cells in non-severe SARS-CoV-2 infection. TCRdb passed the 5' RACE reads through MiXCR, listing each CDR3 protein once. This sample has over 80,000 distinct CDR3 sequences, with 10% to 15% found just once. Sequencing used whole blood, obtained at baseline. These receptor sequences come from an adult who was a healthcare worker with PCR-confirmed SARS-CoV-2 infection or an uninfected control (not recorded which). CDR3s include the opening cysteine and the closing phenylalanine or tryptophan. The order of the fields is clone size, V gene, D gene, J gene, CDR3 DNA, CDR3 protein. A D gene is named only where the DNA matches it firmly. Where a row states a size, it is once, few, many or the class of an expanded clone; other rows omit it.

clone_size: .
v_call: TRBV3-1
d_call: .
j_call: TRBJ1-4
cdr3_nt: TGTGCCAGCAGCCTACGGACAGTCGGGAATGAAAAACTGTTTTTT
cdr3_aa: CASSLRTVGNEKLFF

clone_size: few
v_call: TRBV19
d_call: .
j_call: TRBJ1-5
cdr3_nt: TGTGCCAGTAAGGAAGGGCCCTCTGAACAGCCCCAGCATTTT
cdr3_aa: CASKEGPSEQPQHF

clone_size: .
v_call: TRBV12-3/TRBV12-4
d_call: .
j_call: TRBJ1-1
cdr3_nt: TGTGCCAGCAGCGGCAGGACATTGAACACTGAAGCTTTCTTT
cdr3_aa: CASSGRTLNTEAFF

clone_size: .
v_call: TRBV3-1
d_call: .
j_call: TRBJ2-1
cdr3_nt: TGTACCAGCAGCCAAGGGCGGGCTGAGCAGTTCTTC
cdr3_aa: CTSSQGRAEQFF

clone_size: .
v_call: TRBV30
d_call: .
j_call: TRBJ1-1
cdr3_nt: TGTGCCTGGAGTGTACAGGGAGGGGCGAACACTGAAGCTTTCTTT
cdr3_aa: CAWSVQGGANTEAFF

clone_size: once
v_call: TRBV27
d_call: TRBD2
j_call: TRBJ2-7
cdr3_nt: TGTGCCAGCAGTTTACTTCCTAGCGGCTCCTACGAGCAGTACTTC
cdr3_aa: CASSLLPSGSYEQYF

clone_size: .
v_call: TRBV12-3/TRBV12-4
d_call: .
j_call: TRBJ2-1
cdr3_nt: TGTGCCAGCAGCCTTACACAGGGTTACAATGAGCAGTTCTTC
cdr3_aa: CASSLTQGYNEQFF

clone_size: few
v_call: TRBV20-1
d_call: .
j_call: TRBJ1-5
cdr3_nt: TGCAGTGCGAGCCCCTATCGGGGGGCGCATGGACTAGGCAATCAGCCCCAGCATTTT
cdr3_aa: CSASPYRGAHGLGNQPQHF

clone_size: .
v_call: TRBV6-2/TRBV6-3
d_call: TRBD1
j_call: TRBJ2-1
cdr3_nt: TGTGCCAGCAGCTCCGGGACAGTCTCCTTCTACAATGAGCAGTTCTTC
cdr3_aa: CASSSGTVSFYNEQFF

clone_size: few
v_call: TRBV25-1
d_call: .
j_call: TRBJ2-5
cdr3_nt: TGTGCCAGCAGTGACGACCTACAAGAGACCCAGTACTTC
cdr3_aa: CASSDDLQETQYF

clone_size: few
v_call: TRBV2
d_call: .
j_call: TRBJ1-1
cdr3_nt: TGTGCCAGCATTTTAGGGGCGGACACGAACACTGAAGCTTTCTTT
cdr3_aa: CASILGADTNTEAFF

clone_size: many
v_call: TRBV11-2
d_call: .
j_call: TRBJ2-1
cdr3_nt: TGTGCCAGCACCCTACCGGCTGCACCCTCCTACAATGAGCAGTTCTTC
cdr3_aa: CASTLPAAPSYNEQFF

clone_size: .
v_call: TRBV27
d_call: .
j_call: TRBJ2-3
cdr3_nt: TGTGCCAGCAGTTTGGGGCCGGGACTCACAGATACGCAGTATTTT
cdr3_aa: CASSLGPGLTDTQYF

clone_size: few
v_call: TRBV6-2/TRBV6-3
d_call: .
j_call: TRBJ1-5
cdr3_nt: TGTGCCAGCAAAGTAGGACAACTTAGCAATCAGCCCCAGCATTTT
cdr3_aa: CASKVGQLSNQPQHF

clone_size: many
v_call: TRBV6-5
d_call: .
j_call: TRBJ2-7
cdr3_nt: TGTGCCAGCAGTTCACCGGCGGGTACTAGCCCTTCTTCCTACGAGCAGTACTTC
cdr3_aa: CASSSPAGTSPSSYEQYF

clone_size: many
v_call: TRBV19
d_call: TRBD1
j_call: TRBJ1-4
cdr3_nt: TGTGCCAGTACCCTGACTGGACAGGGGGCCGGAAAACTGTTTTTT
cdr3_aa: CASTLTGQGAGKLFF

clone_size: few
v_call: TRBV28
d_call: .
j_call: TRBJ2-5
cdr3_nt: TGTGCCAGCAGTTTCCCCCTGTTAAGGGGTCAAGAGACCCAGTACTTC
cdr3_aa: CASSFPLLRGQETQYF

clone_size: few
v_call: TRBV28
d_call: .
j_call: TRBJ2-7
cdr3_nt: TGTGCCAGCAGTTTACCGGGGGTGAACTCTTACGAGCAGTACTTC
cdr3_aa: CASSLPGVNSYEQYF

clone_size: .
v_call: TRBV10-3
d_call: .
j_call: TRBJ2-7
cdr3_nt: TGTGCCATCAGAGACCCTCTTACAGGGACCTACGAGCAGTACTTC
cdr3_aa: CAIRDPLTGTYEQYF

clone_size: few
v_call: TRBV28
d_call: .
j_call: TRBJ1-2
cdr3_nt: TGTGCCAGCAGTTTGCCCGGGGGCTACACCTTC
cdr3_aa: CASSLPGGYTF

clone_size: .
v_call: TRBV7-3
d_call: TRBD1
j_call: TRBJ2-3
cdr3_nt: TGTGCCAGCAGCCTCACGCAACAGGGGCCAGATACGCAGTATTTT
cdr3_aa: CASSLTQQGPDTQYF

clone_size: .
v_call: TRBV12-3/TRBV12-4
d_call: .
j_call: TRBJ1-2
cdr3_nt: TGTGCCAGCAGTTTGGGGGAAGCTAACTATGGCTACACCTTC
cdr3_aa: CASSLGEANYGYTF

clone_size: few
v_call: TRBV12-3/TRBV12-4
d_call: .
j_call: TRBJ1-1
cdr3_nt: TGTGCCAGCAGTTTAAGTACGGTGAACACTGAAGCTTTCTTT
cdr3_aa: CASSLSTVNTEAFF

clone_size: few
v_call: TRBV7-8
d_call: .
j_call: TRBJ2-3
cdr3_nt: TGTGCCAGCAGATTACGGGGGGCAAGCACAGATACGCAGTATTTT
cdr3_aa: CASRLRGASTDTQYF

clone_size: few
v_call: TRBV12-3/TRBV12-4
d_call: TRBD1
j_call: TRBJ2-7
cdr3_nt: TGTGCCAGCAGTAACCTCCGGGACAGATCCTACGAGCAGTACTTC
cdr3_aa: CASSNLRDRSYEQYF

clone_size: .
v_call: TRBV6-1
d_call: .
j_call: TRBJ2-3
cdr3_nt: TGTGCCAGCAGTGTACGAGGGGATACAGATACGCAGTATTTT
cdr3_aa: CASSVRGDTDTQYF

clone_size: few
v_call: TRBV19
d_call: .
j_call: TRBJ1-5
cdr3_nt: TGTGCCAGTAACCGGGTTAATCAGCCCCAGCATTTT
cdr3_aa: CASNRVNQPQHF

clone_size: few
v_call: TRBV5-1
d_call: TRBD2
j_call: TRBJ2-1
cdr3_nt: TGCGCCAGCAGCCGGAGCGGGGGTTACTCTTACAATGAGCAGTTCTTC
cdr3_aa: CASSRSGGYSYNEQFF

clone_size: .
v_call: TRBV7-3
d_call: .
j_call: TRBJ2-5
cdr3_nt: TGTGCCAGCGGCCAGAATCCAGAGACCCAGTACTTC
cdr3_aa: CASGQNPETQYF

clone_size: many
v_call: TRBV18
d_call: TRBD1
j_call: TRBJ1-2
cdr3_nt: TGTGCCAGCTCCCTGGGACAGGAATTTGGCTACACCTTC
cdr3_aa: CASSLGQEFGYTF

clone_size: many
v_call: TRBV4-1
d_call: .
j_call: TRBJ2-1
cdr3_nt: TGCGCCAGCAGCCAGGCCTTAGACTACAATGAGCAGTTCTTC
cdr3_aa: CASSQALDYNEQFF

clone_size: many
v_call: TRBV7-6
d_call: .
j_call: TRBJ1-2
cdr3_nt: TGTGCCAGCAGCCCCGGCGGGGGTAACTATGGCTACACCTTC
cdr3_aa: CASSPGGGNYGYTF

clone_size: many
v_call: TRBV19
d_call: .
j_call: TRBJ2-7
cdr3_nt: TGTGCCAGTAGTATTACGGGATTCTACGAGCAGTACTTC
cdr3_aa: CASSITGFYEQYF

clone_size: .
v_call: TRBV11-3
d_call: .
j_call: TRBJ2-7
cdr3_nt: TGTGCCAGCAGCTTAGAACCGTCGACCTACGAGCAGTACTTC
cdr3_aa: CASSLEPSTYEQYF

clone_size: few
v_call: TRBV24-1
d_call: .
j_call: TRBJ2-3
cdr3_nt: TGTGCCACCAGTGATTTCCGCCAAGACCCCAGCACAGATACGCAGTATTTT
cdr3_aa: CATSDFRQDPSTDTQYF

clone_size: many
v_call: TRBV14
d_call: .
j_call: TRBJ2-3
cdr3_nt: TGTGCCAGCAGCCTGACCACAGATACGCAGTATTTT
cdr3_aa: CASSLTTDTQYF

clone_size: few
v_call: TRBV20-1
d_call: .
j_call: TRBJ2-1
cdr3_nt: TGCAGTGCTCGGGGGAGCAATGAGCAGTTCTTC
cdr3_aa: CSARGSNEQFF

clone_size: .
v_call: TRBV20-1
d_call: .
j_call: TRBJ1-5
cdr3_nt: TGCAGTGCTAGAGAGTCAGGCAATCAGCCCCAGCATTTT
cdr3_aa: CSARESGNQPQHF

clone_size: few
v_call: TRBV5-4
d_call: .
j_call: TRBJ2-7
cdr3_nt: TGTGCCAGCAGCTCCGCCCAGGGCTACGAGCAGTACTTC
cdr3_aa: CASSSAQGYEQYF

clone_size: few
v_call: TRBV20-1
d_call: .
j_call: TRBJ2-6
cdr3_nt: TGCAGTTCGCCTATCTCTGGGGCCAACGTCCTGACTTTC
cdr3_aa: CSSPISGANVLTF

clone_size: many
v_call: TRBV11-2
d_call: TRBD1
j_call: TRBJ2-3
cdr3_nt: TGTGCCAGCAGCCTAAAGGGACAGGGGGTTGCAGATACGCAGTATTTT
cdr3_aa: CASSLKGQGVADTQYF

clone_size: few
v_call: TRBV3-1
d_call: TRBD2
j_call: TRBJ2-1
cdr3_nt: TGTGCCAGCAGCCAAGTAGAGGAAGGACTAGCGGGATCCAATGAGCAGTTCTTC
cdr3_aa: CASSQVEEGLAGSNEQFF

clone_size: .
v_call: TRBV5-6
d_call: .
j_call: TRBJ2-6
cdr3_nt: TGTGCCAGCAGCTTGGAACCGCGCTCTGGGGCCAACGTCCTGACTTTC
cdr3_aa: CASSLEPRSGANVLTF

clone_size: .
v_call: TRBV20-1
d_call: TRBD1
j_call: TRBJ1-6
cdr3_nt: TGCAGTGCTAGCCCTGACAGGGGGCCCTTTAATTCACCCCTCCACTTT
cdr3_aa: CSASPDRGPFNSPLHF

clone_size: .
v_call: TRBV7-9
d_call: .
j_call: TRBJ2-1
cdr3_nt: TGTGCCAGCAGCTTTAACCTAAGGGAGCAGTTCTTC
cdr3_aa: CASSFNLREQFF

clone_size: .
v_call: TRBV20-1
d_call: .
j_call: TRBJ2-3
cdr3_nt: TGCAGTGCTAGCTTCGGCAGCACAGATACGCAGTATTTT
cdr3_aa: CSASFGSTDTQYF

clone_size: .
v_call: TRBV9
d_call: .
j_call: TRBJ2-2
cdr3_nt: TGTGCCAGCAGCGCCCGACAGGACCCGAACACCGGGGAGCTGTTTTTT
cdr3_aa: CASSARQDPNTGELFF

clone_size: few
v_call: TRBV2
d_call: TRBD1
j_call: TRBJ2-7
cdr3_nt: TGTGCCACCAAATTGGGACAGAACTACGAGCAGTACTTC
cdr3_aa: CATKLGQNYEQYF

clone_size: many
v_call: TRBV7-2
d_call: .
j_call: TRBJ2-1
cdr3_nt: TGTGCCAGCAGCTACAGCTCCTACAATGAGCAGTTCTTC
cdr3_aa: CASSYSSYNEQFF

clone_size: many
v_call: TRBV5-1
d_call: TRBD1
j_call: TRBJ2-7
cdr3_nt: TGCGCCAGCAGCCCCTACAGGGGAACCTACGAGCAGTACTTC
cdr3_aa: CASSPYRGTYEQYF

clone_size: .
v_call: TRBV5-1
d_call: TRBD1
j_call: TRBJ1-1
cdr3_nt: TGCGCCAGCAGCCAAACAGGGGGCAACACTGAAGCTTTCTTT
cdr3_aa: CASSQTGGNTEAFF

clone_size: few
v_call: TRBV14
d_call: TRBD2
j_call: TRBJ2-3
cdr3_nt: TGTGCCAGCAGCCAAGATAAACGGGAGGCCCCGTTCCTAGGGGATACGCAGTATTTT
cdr3_aa: CASSQDKREAPFLGDTQYF

clone_size: .
v_call: TRBV3-2
d_call: .
j_call: TRBJ2-1
cdr3_nt: TGTGCCAGCAGCCAAGAGAGGTCGAGCGGGAGCGATGAGCAGTTCTTC
cdr3_aa: CASSQERSSGSDEQFF

clone_size: many
v_call: TRBV7-6
d_call: TRBD2
j_call: TRBJ2-3
cdr3_nt: TGTGCCAGCAGCCGTGGACTAGCGGGAGGGTCAGATACGCAGTATTTT
cdr3_aa: CASSRGLAGGSDTQYF

clone_size: many
v_call: TRBV11-1
d_call: .
j_call: TRBJ1-4
cdr3_nt: TGTGCCAGCAGCCCCCAGGGACGTGATAATGAAAAACTGTTTTTT
cdr3_aa: CASSPQGRDNEKLFF

clone_size: few
v_call: TRBV14
d_call: .
j_call: TRBJ2-7
cdr3_nt: TGTGCCAGCAGCCACCGCGCGGACAGAGCGAAAATCTACGAGCAGTACTTC
cdr3_aa: CASSHRADRAKIYEQYF

clone_size: few
v_call: TRBV30
d_call: .
j_call: TRBJ1-2
cdr3_nt: TGTGCCTGTTCCCGGGACAACTATGGCTACACCTTC
cdr3_aa: CACSRDNYGYTF